These 11 T cell receptor beta chains were all obtained from the same sample, sequenced in a study of control samples from healthy donors and cancer patients. Produced via immunoSEQ multiplex PCR; TCRdb's table is partial and in-frame only. Among roughly 48,000 clones listed, less than 95% were seen once. Material: PBMCs. Every receptor here comes from a woman aged 40-49 years with head and neck cancer.

The chain is built from TRBV5-4 and TRBJ1-1; perhaps TRBD1 as D (5 bases). The CDR3 runs 14 residues. In germline, CDR1 is SGHNT, CDR2 YYREEE (reference sequence). V was trimmed by 1 base and J by 3 bases, leaving 10 bases between them. The CDR3 region is CASSLQGGYTEAFF. CDR3 sequence (DNA): TGTGCCAGCAGCTTGCAGGGAGGGTACACTGAAGCTTTCTTT. Together with reference TRBV5-4 and TRBJ1-1, the CDR3 gives the full variable domain: ETGVTQSPTHLIKTRGQQVTLRCSSQSGHNTVSWYQQALGQGPQFIFQYYREEENGRGNFPPRFSGLQFPNYSSELNVNALELDDSALYLCASSLQGGYTEAFFGQGTRLTVV.

The chain employs TRBV4-1 and TRBJ2-5; D remains unclear. CDR3 length: 17 amino acids. V was shortened by 0 bases and J by 5 bases, with 19 bases between the two germline ends. Germline V gene sequence: CDR1 MGHRA, CDR2 YSYEKL. CDR3 bases: TGCGCCAGCAGCCAAGAACCAGTCACAGCTGTCGGGGAGACCCAGTACTTC. Its translation: CASSQEPVTAVGETQYF.

The chain carries TRBV6-5 and TRBJ2-6; D call uncertain. V was trimmed by 6 bases and J by 4 bases, leaving 7 bases between them. Germline loops: CDR1 MNHEY, CDR2 SVGAGI. The CDR3 totals 13 residues. The chain's CDR3 is CASRFPGANVLTF. The CDR3 DNA sequence: TGTGCCAGCAGGTTTCCCGGGGCCAACGTCCTGACTTTC.

The chain recombines TRBV5-1 with TRBJ2-3, with TRBD2 matching 7 bases. This CDR3 comprises 16 residues. Germline CDR1 is SGHRS and CDR2 is YFSETQ. With V trimmed by 5 bases and J by 6 bases, 15 bases remained unmatched. The chain's CDR3 is CASRFAGVVKSDTQYF. CDR3 coding DNA: TGCGCCAGCAGGTTCGCGGGGGTCGTTAAGTCGGATACGCAGTATTTT.

This chain's CDR3 is CASSYRLADYEQYF. The CDR3 coding sequence is TGTGCCAGCAGTTACCGGCTAGCGGACTACGAGCAGTACTTC. V gene TRBV6-2 or TRBV6-3 combines with J gene TRBJ2-7, with 7 bases that match TRBD2. Unmatched junction bases numbered 4, after V lost 2 bases and J lost 3 bases. Germline V gene lookup returns CDR1 MNHEY and CDR2 SVGEGT. CDR3 length equals 14 residues.

This chain connects TRBV28 to TRBJ2-7; D unresolved. Germline V gene lookup returns CDR1 MDHEN and CDR2 SYDVKM. The CDR3 covers 15 residues. V lost 2 bases and J lost 2, with 13 bases in between. CDR3 protein: CASSLGPGGTYEQYF. CDR3 DNA: TGTGCCAGCAGTTTAGGGCCGGGTGGTACCTACGAGCAGTACTTC.

The chain couples TRBV18 to TRBJ2-3; D remains ambiguous. Germline values: CDR1 KGHSH, CDR2 LQKENI. The ends were cut back, 1 base at V and 1 base at J, with 9 bases in the middle. The CDR3 extends over 15 amino acids. The CDR3 DNA reads as TGTGCCAGCTCACCACAGGGCTCGCGCACAGATACGCAGTATTTT. It specifies CASSPQGSRTDTQYF.

The chain joins TRBV6-6 to TRBJ2-2; the D is unclear. Trimming pared 2 bases from V and 0 bases from J, leaving 4 bases between. The CDR3 is 14 residues long. CDR1 MNHNY and CDR2 SVGAGI come from the germline V gene (reference sequence). CDR3 amino acids: CASSYDSNTGELFF. The CDR3 DNA sequence: TGTGCCAGCAGTTACGACTCGAACACCGGGGAGCTGTTTTTT.

This clone was picked up one time. The chain joins TRBV15 to TRBJ1-2, with D tentatively TRBD1 (6 bases). The CDR3 contains 14 residues. The germline V gene encodes CDR1 LNHNV and CDR2 YYDKDF (reference sequence). Trimming cost V 4 bases and J 6 bases, with 15 bases left between them. The CDR3 region is CATSTGGAGNGYTF. CDR3 bases: TGTGCCACCAGCACCGGGGGCGCGGGAAATGGCTACACCTTC.

The chain links TRBV27 to TRBJ1-1; TRBD1 agrees at 7 bases. V was pared by 3 bases and J by 8 bases, with 3 bases of the junction left unmatched. The CDR3 loop spans 12 amino acids. Germline CDR1 MNHEY, CDR2 SMNVEV (reference sequence). CDR3 sequence (DNA): TGTGCCAGCAGTTTGTGGGGACAGGAAGCTTTCTTT. It specifies CASSLWGQEAFF.

This chain uses TRBV5-1 with TRBJ2-2; D perhaps matches TRBD2 (5 bases). V shed 5 bases and J shed 1 base, with 6 bases lying between them. The CDR3 has 13 amino acids. CDR1 and CDR2 from the germline V gene are SGHRS and YFSETQ. CDR3 sequence (DNA): TGCGCCAGCAGTGAGGGGAACACCGGGGAGCTGTTTTTT. Translated, it gives CASSEGNTGELFF.